Sequencing of this T cell receptor beta chain was carried out in a study of memory CD4+ T cells and cytomegalovirus serostatus. Study information: Of the healthy Belgian adults, 9 were CMV seropositive and 20 to 30 seronegative. The study, taken as a whole, reports: CD4+ memory repertoires contained about 40% of the roughly 160 reported CMV TCRbeta sequences.

Germline V gives CDR1 MNHEY, CDR2 SMNVEV (reference sequence). The CDR3 spans 18 residues. The V gene lost 5 bases and the J gene lost 7 bases, with 24 bases spanning the gap. Single viable CD3+CD4+CD8-CD45RO+ cells were sorted as the memory CD4+ T cells. Donors' CMV status reflects serum IgG against pp150, pp28, p38, p52. Positive selection with CD4 microbeads enriched total CD4+ T cells. A word on this clone: What it binds is not known.

The data were produced by immunoSEQ multiplex PCR, yet TCRdb's version contains in-frame clones alone and is incomplete. Among 45,000 to 55,000 clones, just over 75% were seen once, and the ten largest hold around 1.6%. The rearrangement uses TRBV27 and TRBJ1-6; D might be TRBD1 (5 bases). Sequencing input: memory CD4+ T cells from blood. This sequence originates from an adult in good health and CMV-seronegative. The CDR3 bases are TGTGCCAGCAGTCTAAAACCCCCCGGGAGGGGTGGAAATTCACCCCTCCACTTT. Protein: CASSLKPPGRGGNSPLHF.